The T cell receptor (beta chain) under discussion was sequenced for a study of regulatory T cells in long-lasting Graves disease. Findings and limits, study-wide: Less diverse TCR repertoires were seen in persistent Graves' patients than in newly diagnosed ones.

Sample time point: persistent/refractory GD, antithyroid drugs over 5 years with positive TRAb. Extracted PBMC RNA gave rise to the TCR library. Both iRepertoire HTBI primers and Arm-PCR of CDR3 regions were used to build the TCR beta libraries. As handled by the study authors: Samples jointly harbored fewer than 70 TRBV and about 14 TRBJ segments. TCRdb fed the multiplex PCR reads into MiXCR, producing one record per CDR3 protein. TCRdb, not the original authors, processed these V and J calls. Of about half a million distinct CDR3 sequences in the sample, 20% to 25% were seen once. This clonotype appeared many times. Its antigen remains unidentified. The CDR3 loop spans 13 amino acids. The V end was cut by 5 bases, the J end by 5 bases, with 12 bases between.

The chain employs TRBV12-3 or TRBV12-4 and TRBJ2-5, with D unclear. The sequenced sample was peripheral blood mononuclear cells (PBMCs), obtained when the disease was refractory, from a patient treated with antithyroid drugs. The TCR was taken from a female donor with Graves disease. In DNA, the CDR3 is TGTGCCAGCAGTGCTCGGATGGGGGAGACCCAGTACTTC. Amino acids: CASSARMGETQYF.